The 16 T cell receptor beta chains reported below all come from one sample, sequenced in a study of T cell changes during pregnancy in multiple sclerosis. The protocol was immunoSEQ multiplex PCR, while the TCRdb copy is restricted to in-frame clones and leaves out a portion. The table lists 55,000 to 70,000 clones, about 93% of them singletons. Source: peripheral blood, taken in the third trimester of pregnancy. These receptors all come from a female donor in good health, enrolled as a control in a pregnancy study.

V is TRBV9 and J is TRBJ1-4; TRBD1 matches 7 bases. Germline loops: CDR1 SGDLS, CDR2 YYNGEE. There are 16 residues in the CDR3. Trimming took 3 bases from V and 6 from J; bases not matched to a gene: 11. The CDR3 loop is CASSDDSTGRDEKLFF. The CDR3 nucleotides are TGTGCCAGCAGCGATGACTCGACAGGGCGGGATGAAAAACTGTTTTTT.

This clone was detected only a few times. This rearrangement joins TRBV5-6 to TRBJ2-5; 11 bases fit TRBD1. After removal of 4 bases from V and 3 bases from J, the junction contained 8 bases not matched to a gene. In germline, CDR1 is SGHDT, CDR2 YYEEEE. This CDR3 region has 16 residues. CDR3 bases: TGTGCCAGCAGCGGCCGGGACAGGGGGTGGGAAGAGACCCAGTACTTC. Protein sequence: CASSGRDRGWEETQYF.

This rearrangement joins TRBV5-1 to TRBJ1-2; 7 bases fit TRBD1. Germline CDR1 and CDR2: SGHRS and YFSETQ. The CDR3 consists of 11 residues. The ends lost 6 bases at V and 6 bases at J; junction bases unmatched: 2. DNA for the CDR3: TGCGCCAGCACCGACAGGGATGGCTACACCTTC. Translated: CASTDRDGYTF. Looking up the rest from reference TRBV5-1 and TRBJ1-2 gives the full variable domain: KAGVTQTPRYLIKTRGQQVTLSCSPISGHRSVSWYQQTPGQGLQFLFEYFSETQRNKGNFPGRFSGRQFSNSRSEMNVSTLELGDSALYLCASTDRDGYTFGSGTRLTVV.

In nucleotides, the CDR3 is TGTGCCAGCAGCTTATCCGGTGGAAGCAGGGGTGCCACCGGGGAGCTGTTTTTT. Amino acid sequence: CASSLSGGSRGATGELFF. The chain joins TRBV11-2 to TRBJ2-2, with D perhaps TRBD1 (6 bases). V was pared by 2 bases and J by 4 bases, with 20 bases between. Germline V CDR1 and CDR2: SGHAT, FQNNGV. The CDR3 has 18 residues.

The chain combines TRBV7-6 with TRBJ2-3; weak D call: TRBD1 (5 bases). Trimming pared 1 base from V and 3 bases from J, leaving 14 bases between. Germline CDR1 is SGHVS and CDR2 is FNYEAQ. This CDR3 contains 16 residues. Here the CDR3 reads CASSLEVRVRTDTQYF. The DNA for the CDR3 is TGTGCCAGCAGCTTAGAGGTCAGGGTTAGGACAGATACGCAGTATTTT.

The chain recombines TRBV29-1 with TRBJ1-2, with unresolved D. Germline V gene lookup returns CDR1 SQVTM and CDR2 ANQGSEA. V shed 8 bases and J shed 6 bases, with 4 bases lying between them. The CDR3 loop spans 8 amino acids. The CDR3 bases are TGCAGCTTCAATGGCTACACCTTC. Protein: CSFNGYTF.

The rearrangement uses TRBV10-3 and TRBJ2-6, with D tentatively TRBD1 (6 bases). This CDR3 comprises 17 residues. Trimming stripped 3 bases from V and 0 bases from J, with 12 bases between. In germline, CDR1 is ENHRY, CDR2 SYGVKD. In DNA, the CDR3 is TGTGCCATCAGTGACAGGGGAGAATTCTCTGGGGCCAACGTCCTGACTTTC. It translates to CAISDRGEFSGANVLTF.

This CDR3 is CAWSYRETDTQYF. The CDR3 DNA follows: TGTGCCTGGAGCTACAGGGAAACAGATACGCAGTATTTT. This sequence joins TRBV30 and TRBJ2-3; a weak D match, TRBD1 (6 bases). The CDR3 length is 13 residues. The germline V and J ends were trimmed by 3 bases and 3 bases, with 10 bases remaining between them. Germline CDR1 and CDR2: GTSNPN and SVGIG (reference sequence).

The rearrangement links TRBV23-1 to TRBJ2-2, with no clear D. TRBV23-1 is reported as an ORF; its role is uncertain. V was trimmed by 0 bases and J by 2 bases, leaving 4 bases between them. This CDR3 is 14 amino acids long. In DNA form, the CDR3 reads TGCGCCAGCAGTCAATCGAGAAACACCGGGGAGCTGTTTTTT. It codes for CASSQSRNTGELFF.

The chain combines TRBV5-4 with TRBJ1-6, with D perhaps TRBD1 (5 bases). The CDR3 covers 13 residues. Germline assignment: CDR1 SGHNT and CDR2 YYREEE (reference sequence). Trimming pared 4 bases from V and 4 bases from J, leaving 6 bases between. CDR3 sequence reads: CASSRQYNSPLHF. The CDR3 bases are TGTGCCAGCAGCCGACAGTATAATTCACCCCTCCACTTT.

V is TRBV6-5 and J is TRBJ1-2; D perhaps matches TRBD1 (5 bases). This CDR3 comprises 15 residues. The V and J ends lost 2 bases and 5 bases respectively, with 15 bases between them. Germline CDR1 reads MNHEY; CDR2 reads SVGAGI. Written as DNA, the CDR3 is TGTGCCAGCAGTTACCGTAGACAGAACTCATATGGCTACACCTTC. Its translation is CASSYRRQNSYGYTF.

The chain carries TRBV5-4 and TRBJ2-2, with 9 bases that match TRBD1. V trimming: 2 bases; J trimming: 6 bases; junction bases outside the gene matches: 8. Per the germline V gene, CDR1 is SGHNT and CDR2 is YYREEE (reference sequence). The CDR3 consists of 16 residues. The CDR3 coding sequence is TGTGCCAGCAGCTTTCCGGGACAGGGCAAGGCCGGGGAGCTGTTTTTT. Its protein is CASSFPGQGKAGELFF.

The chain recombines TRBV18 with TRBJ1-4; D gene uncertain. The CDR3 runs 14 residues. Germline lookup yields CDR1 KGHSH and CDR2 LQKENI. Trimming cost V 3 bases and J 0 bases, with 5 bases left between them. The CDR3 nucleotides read TGTGCCAGCTCACCCGCGGCAACTAATGAAAAACTGTTTTTT. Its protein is CASSPAATNEKLFF.

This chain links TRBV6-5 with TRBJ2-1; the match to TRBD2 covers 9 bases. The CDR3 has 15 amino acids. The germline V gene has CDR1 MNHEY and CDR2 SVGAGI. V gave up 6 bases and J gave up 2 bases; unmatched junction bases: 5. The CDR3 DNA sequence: TGTGCCAGCAGCCTCCAGCGGGGGGCCTACAATGAGCAGTTCTTC. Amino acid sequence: CASSLQRGAYNEQFF.

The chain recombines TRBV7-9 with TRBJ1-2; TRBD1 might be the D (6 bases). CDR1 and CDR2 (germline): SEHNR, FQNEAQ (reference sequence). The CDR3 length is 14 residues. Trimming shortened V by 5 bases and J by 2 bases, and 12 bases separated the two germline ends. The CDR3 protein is CASSPDRRNYGYTF. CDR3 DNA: TGTGCCAGCAGCCCAGACAGGAGGAACTATGGCTACACCTTC.

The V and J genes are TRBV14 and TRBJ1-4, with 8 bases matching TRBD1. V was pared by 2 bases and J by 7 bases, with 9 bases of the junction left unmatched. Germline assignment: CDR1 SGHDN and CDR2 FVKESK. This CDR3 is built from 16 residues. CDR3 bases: TGTGCCAGCAGCCAAAATCTCCCGGGACAGGTTGAAAAACTGTTTTTT. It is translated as CASSQNLPGQVEKLFF.